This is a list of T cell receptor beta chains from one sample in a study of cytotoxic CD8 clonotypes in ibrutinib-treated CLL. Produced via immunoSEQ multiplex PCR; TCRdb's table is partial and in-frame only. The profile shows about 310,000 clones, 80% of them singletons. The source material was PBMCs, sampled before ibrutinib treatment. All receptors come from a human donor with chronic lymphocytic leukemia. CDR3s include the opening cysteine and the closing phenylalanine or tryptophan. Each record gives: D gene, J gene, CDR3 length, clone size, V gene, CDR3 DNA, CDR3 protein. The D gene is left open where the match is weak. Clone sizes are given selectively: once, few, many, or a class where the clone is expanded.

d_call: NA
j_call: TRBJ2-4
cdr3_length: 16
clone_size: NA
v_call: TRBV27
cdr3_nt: TGTGCCAGCAGACGTACCGCCGAGTTAGCCAAAAACATTCAGTACTTC
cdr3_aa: CASRRTAELAKNIQYF

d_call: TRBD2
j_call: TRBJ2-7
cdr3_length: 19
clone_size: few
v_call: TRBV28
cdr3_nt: TGTGCCAGCAGTCTAAACCCGGGACTAGCGGAAGTTAGCTCCTACGAGCAGTACTTC
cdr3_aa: CASSLNPGLAEVSSYEQYF

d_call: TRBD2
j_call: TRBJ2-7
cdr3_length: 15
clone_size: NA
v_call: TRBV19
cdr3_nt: TGTGCCAGTAGTATGGGGGGGACTAGCGGCTACGAGCAGTACTTC
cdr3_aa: CASSMGGTSGYEQYF

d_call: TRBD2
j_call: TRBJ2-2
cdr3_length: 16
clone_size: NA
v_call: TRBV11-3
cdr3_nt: TGTGCCAGCAGCTCCCGCGCGGGGGGTAACACCGGGGAGCTGTTTTTT
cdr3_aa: CASSSRAGGNTGELFF

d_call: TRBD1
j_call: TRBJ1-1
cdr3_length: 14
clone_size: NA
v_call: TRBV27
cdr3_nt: TGTGCCAGCAGTCCAGGGGGCAAGGACACTGAAGCTTTCTTT
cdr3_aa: CASSPGGKDTEAFF

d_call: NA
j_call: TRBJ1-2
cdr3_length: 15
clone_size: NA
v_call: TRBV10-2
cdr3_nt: TGCGCCAGCAGTGAGGCAGGATGGCAGGGGATAGACTACACCTTC
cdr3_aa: CASSEAGWQGIDYTF

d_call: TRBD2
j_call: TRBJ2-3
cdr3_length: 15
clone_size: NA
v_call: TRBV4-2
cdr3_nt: TGTGCCAGCAGCCAGCCTAGCGGGACGGCAGATACGCAGTATTTT
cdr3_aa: CASSQPSGTADTQYF

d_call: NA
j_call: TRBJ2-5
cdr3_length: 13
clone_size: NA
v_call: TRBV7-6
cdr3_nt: TGTGCCAGCAGCTCAGGCAGCCAAGAGACCCAGTACTTC
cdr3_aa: CASSSGSQETQYF

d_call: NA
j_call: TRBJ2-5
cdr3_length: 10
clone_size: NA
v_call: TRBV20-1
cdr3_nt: TGCAGTGCTCGCCAAGAGACCCAGTACTTC
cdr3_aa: CSARQETQYF

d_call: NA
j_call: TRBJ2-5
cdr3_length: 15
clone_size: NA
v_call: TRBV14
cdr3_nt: TGTGCCAGCAGCCAAGTTGGGACACCGCAAGAGACCCAGTACTTC
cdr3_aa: CASSQVGTPQETQYF

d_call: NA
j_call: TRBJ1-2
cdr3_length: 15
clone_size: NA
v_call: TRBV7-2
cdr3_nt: TGTGCCAGCAGCTTAGAGTGGGCAGGGGTCTATGGCTACACCTTC
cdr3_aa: CASSLEWAGVYGYTF

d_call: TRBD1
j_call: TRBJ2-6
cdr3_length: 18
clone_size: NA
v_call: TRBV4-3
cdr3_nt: TGCGCCAGCAGCCAAATGACAGGGGGCCCCTCTGGGGCCAACGTCCTGACTTTC
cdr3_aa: CASSQMTGGPSGANVLTF

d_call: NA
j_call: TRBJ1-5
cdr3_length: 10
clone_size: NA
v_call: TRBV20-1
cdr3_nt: TGCAGTGTGGGGAATCAGCCCCAGCATTTT
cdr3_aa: CSVGNQPQHF

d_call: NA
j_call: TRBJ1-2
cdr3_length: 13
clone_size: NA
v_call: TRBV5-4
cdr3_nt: TGTGCCAGCAGCTCCGATGGTCTCTATGGCTACACCTTC
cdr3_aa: CASSSDGLYGYTF

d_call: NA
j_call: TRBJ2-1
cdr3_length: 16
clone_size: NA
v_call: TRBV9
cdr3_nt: TGTGCCAGCACCCCTGGGAGCGGAAGCTCCTACAATGAGCAGTTCTTC
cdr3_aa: CASTPGSGSSYNEQFF

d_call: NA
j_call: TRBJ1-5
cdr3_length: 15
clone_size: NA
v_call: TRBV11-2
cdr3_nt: TGTGCCAGCAGCTCCGACGGGGATTACAATCAGCCCCAGCATTTT
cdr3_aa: CASSSDGDYNQPQHF

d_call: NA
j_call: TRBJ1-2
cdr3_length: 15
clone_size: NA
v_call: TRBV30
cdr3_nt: TGTGCCTGGAGTATACTAAGACCGGGTCGCTATGGCTACACCTTC
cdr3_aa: CAWSILRPGRYGYTF

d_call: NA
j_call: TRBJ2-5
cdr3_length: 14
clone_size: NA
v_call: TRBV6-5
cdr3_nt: TGTGCCAGCAGTTATCGGCCCGGTCAAGAGACCCAGTACTTC
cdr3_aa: CASSYRPGQETQYF

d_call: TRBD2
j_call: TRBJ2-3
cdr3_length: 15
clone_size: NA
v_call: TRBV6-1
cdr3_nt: TGTGCCAGCACCTGGGGAGCGGGAGGTTCAGATACGCAGTATTTT
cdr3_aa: CASTWGAGGSDTQYF

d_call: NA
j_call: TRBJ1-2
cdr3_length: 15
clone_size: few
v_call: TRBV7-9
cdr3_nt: TGTGCCAGCAGCTTAGTGGAGGGGCCCAACTATGGCTACACCTTC
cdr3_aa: CASSLVEGPNYGYTF

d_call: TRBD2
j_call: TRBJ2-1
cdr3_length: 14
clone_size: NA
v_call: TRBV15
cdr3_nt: TGTGCCACCAGCGGGGAACGACTAGCTGGTGAGCAGTTCTTC
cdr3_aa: CATSGERLAGEQFF

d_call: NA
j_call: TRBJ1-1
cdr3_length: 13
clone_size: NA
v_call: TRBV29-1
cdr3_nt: TGCAGCGTTGAAGTCTTTGAGGGATTGGCGGCTTTCTTT
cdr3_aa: CSVEVFEGLAAFF

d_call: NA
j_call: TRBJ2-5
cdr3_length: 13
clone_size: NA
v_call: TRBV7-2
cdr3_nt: TGTGCCAGCAGCAAAATGCGACAAGAGACCCAGTACTTC
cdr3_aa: CASSKMRQETQYF

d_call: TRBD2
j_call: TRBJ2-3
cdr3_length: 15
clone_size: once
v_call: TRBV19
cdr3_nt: TGTGCCTCCGGGAGCGGGAGGGCCCGCACAGATACGCAGTATTTT
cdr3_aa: CASGSGRARTDTQYF

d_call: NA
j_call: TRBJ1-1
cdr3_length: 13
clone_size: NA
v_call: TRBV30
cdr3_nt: TGTGCCTGCCCCGGGGGGGGCCAAACTGAAGCTTTCTTT
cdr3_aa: CACPGGGQTEAFF

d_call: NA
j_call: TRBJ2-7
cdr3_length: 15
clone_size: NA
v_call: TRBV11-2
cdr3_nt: TGTGCCAGCAGCTTAGGTTCTACTATCCTTTACGAGCAGTACTTC
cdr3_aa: CASSLGSTILYEQYF

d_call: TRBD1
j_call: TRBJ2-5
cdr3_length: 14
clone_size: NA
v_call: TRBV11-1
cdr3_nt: TGTGCCAGCAGCCCGGACAGGGCGGGCGAGACCCAGTACTTC
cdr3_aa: CASSPDRAGETQYF

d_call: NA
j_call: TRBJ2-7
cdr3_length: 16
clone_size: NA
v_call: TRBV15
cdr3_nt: TGTGCCACCAGCAGACCCGTAGGTGGGGAACGGTACGAGCAGTACTTC
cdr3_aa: CATSRPVGGERYEQYF

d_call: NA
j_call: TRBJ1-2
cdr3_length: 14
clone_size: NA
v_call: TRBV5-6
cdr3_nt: TGTGCCAGCAGCTTTGCAGCGATAAACTATGGCTACACCTTC
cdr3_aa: CASSFAAINYGYTF

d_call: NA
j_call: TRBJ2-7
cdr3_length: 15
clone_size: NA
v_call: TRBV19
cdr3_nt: TGTGCCAGTAGTATAGGTCATGGAAAGCACTACGAGCAGTACTTC
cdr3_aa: CASSIGHGKHYEQYF

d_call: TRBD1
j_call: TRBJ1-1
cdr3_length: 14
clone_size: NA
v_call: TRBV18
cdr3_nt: TGTGCCAGCTCACCGACAGGGTTACGGACTGAAGCTTTCTTT
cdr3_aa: CASSPTGLRTEAFF

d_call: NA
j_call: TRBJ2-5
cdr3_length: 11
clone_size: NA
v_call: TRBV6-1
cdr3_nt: TGTGCCAGCAGTGTCCAAGAGACCCAGTACTTC
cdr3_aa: CASSVQETQYF

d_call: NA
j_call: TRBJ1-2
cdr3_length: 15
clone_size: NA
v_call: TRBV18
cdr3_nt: TGTGCCAGCTCACCACGGTCCACCACTAACTATGGCTACACCTTC
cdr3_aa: CASSPRSTTNYGYTF

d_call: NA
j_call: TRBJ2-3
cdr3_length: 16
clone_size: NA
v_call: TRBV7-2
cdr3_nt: TGTGCCAGCAGCTTAGAGGGCAGCGCTAGCACAGATACGCAGTATTTT
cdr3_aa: CASSLEGSASTDTQYF

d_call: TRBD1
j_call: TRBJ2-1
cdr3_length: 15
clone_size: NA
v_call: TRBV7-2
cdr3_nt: TGTGCCAGCAGCTCCGGACAGGGGGCGGTCAATGAGCAGTTCTTC
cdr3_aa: CASSSGQGAVNEQFF

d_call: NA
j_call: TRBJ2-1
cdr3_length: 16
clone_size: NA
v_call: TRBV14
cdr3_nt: TGTGCCAGCAGCCACCCCGGAGGCAGCTCCTACAATGAGCAGTTCTTC
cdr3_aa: CASSHPGGSSYNEQFF

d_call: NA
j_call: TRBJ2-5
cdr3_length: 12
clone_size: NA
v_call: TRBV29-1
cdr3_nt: TGCAGCGTTCTCGGGGTCCAAGAGACCCAGTACTTC
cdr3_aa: CSVLGVQETQYF

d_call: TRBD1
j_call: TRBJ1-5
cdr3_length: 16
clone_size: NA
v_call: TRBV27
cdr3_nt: TGTGCCAGCAGTTCCAGACAGGGGGGCTACAATCAGCCCCAGCATTTT
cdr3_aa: CASSSRQGGYNQPQHF

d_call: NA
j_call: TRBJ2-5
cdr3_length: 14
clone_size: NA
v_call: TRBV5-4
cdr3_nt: TGTGCCAGCAGCCGGGACCATGGGCGGGAGACCCAGTACTTC
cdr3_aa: CASSRDHGRETQYF

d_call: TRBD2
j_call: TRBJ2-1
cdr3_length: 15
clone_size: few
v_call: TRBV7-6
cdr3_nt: TGTGCCAGCAGTCCGACTAGCGGGAGCTACAATGAGCAGTTCTTC
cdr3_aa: CASSPTSGSYNEQFF

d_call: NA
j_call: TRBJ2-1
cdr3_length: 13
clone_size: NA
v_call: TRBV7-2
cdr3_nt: TGTGCCAGCAGCTTGCCGTCCAACAATGAGCAGTTCTTC
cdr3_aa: CASSLPSNNEQFF

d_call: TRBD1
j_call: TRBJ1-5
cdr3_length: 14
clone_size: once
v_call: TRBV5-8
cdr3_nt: TGTGCCAGCAGCTTGTCAGGGGGCGGGGAGCCCCAGCATTTT
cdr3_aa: CASSLSGGGEPQHF

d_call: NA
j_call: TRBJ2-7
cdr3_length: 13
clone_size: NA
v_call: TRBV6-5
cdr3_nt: TGTGCCAGCAGGGCGGACAGTTTCTACGAGCAGTACTTC
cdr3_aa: CASRADSFYEQYF

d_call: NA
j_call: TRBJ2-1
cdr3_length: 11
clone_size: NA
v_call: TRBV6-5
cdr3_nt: TGTGCCACCCTAGCGTTCGGGGAGCAGTTCTTC
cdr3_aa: CATLAFGEQFF

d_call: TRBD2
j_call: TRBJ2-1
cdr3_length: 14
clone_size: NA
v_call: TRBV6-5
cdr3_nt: TGTGCCAGCCGAAGAGCGGGAGGGGTAGATGAGCAGTTCTTC
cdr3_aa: CASRRAGGVDEQFF

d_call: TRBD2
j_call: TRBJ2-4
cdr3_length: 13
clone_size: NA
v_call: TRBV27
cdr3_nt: TGTGCCAGCAGACTAGCGGGAGAAGACATTCAGTACTTC
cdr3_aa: CASRLAGEDIQYF

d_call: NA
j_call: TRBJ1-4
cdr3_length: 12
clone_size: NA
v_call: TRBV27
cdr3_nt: TGTGCCAGCACACAGGGCAATGAAAAACTGTTTTTT
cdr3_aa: CASTQGNEKLFF

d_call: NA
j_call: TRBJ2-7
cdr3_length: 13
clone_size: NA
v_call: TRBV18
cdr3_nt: TGTGCCAGCTCACCTTTGGGGGGCTACGAGCAGTACTTC
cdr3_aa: CASSPLGGYEQYF

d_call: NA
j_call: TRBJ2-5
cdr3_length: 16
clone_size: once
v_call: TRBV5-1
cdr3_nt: TGCGCCAGCAGCTTGGGTGGAGGGGTCACCCAAGAGACCCAGTACTTC
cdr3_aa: CASSLGGGVTQETQYF

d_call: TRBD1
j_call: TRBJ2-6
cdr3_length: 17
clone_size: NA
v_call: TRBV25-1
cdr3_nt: TGTGCCAGCAGTGGACAGGGGATCAGCTCTGGGGCCAACGTCCTGACTTTC
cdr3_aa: CASSGQGISSGANVLTF

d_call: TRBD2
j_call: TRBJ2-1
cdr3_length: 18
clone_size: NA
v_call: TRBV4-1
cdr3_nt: TGCGCCAGCAGCCAACCCGGGAAAGGGACTAGCGTATACAATGAGCAGTTCTTC
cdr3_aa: CASSQPGKGTSVYNEQFF

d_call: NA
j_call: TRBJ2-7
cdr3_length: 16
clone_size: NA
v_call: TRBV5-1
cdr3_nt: TGCGCCAGCAGCTTGGGGGACCCTGCTAGCTCCTACGAGCAGTACTTC
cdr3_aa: CASSLGDPASSYEQYF

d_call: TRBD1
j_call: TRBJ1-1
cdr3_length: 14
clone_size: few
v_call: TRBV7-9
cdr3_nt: TGTGCCAGCAGCCAACGGACAGGGGGCACTGAAGCTTTCTTT
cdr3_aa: CASSQRTGGTEAFF

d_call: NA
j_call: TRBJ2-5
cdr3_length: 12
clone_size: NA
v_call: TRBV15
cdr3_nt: TGTGCCACCAGCAAGTACCAAGAGACCCAGTACTTC
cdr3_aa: CATSKYQETQYF

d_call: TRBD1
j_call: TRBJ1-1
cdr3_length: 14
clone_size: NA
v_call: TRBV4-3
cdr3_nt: TGCGCCAGCAGCCAAGATTCAGGGGGCCCTGAAGCTTTCTTT
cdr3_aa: CASSQDSGGPEAFF

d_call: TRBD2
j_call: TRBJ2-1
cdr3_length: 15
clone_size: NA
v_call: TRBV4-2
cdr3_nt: TGTGCCAGCAGCCAAGCGACTAGCGGGAGATATGAGCAGTTCTTC
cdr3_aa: CASSQATSGRYEQFF

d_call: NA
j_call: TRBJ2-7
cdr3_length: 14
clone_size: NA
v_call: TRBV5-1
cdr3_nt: TGCGCCAGCAGCCCACAGGGCGGGGTTGGCGAGCAGTACTTC
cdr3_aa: CASSPQGGVGEQYF